The T cell receptor (beta chain) under discussion was sequenced for a study of T cells in Graves' hyperthyroidism and ophthalmopathy. Study-level points and caveats: A median approximately 6.8 months before onset, the model predicted ophthalmopathy.

Amplification yielded TCR beta CDR3 regions, with RNA transcripts as the source. The primer set for the first-round RT-PCR of the TCR CDR3 was HTBI. MiXCR, applied by TCRdb to the multiplex PCR reads, yields one record per CDR3 protein. The sample has 450,000 to 700,000 distinct CDR3 sequences, just over 45% seen once. Uncontrolled infection, other autoimmune disease, pregnancy or lactation disqualified patients from enrolment. This clonotype appeared a single time. Its antigen remains unknown. Per the germline V gene, CDR1 is SGDLS and CDR2 is YYNGEE. V lost 3 bases, J lost 7 bases, and 11 bases lay in between. This CDR3 spans 13 amino acids.

The V and J genes are TRBV9 and TRBJ1-3; D unresolved. The clonotype originates from an adult woman with Graves' disease, either hyperthyroidism or ophthalmopathy (not recorded which). The sequenced sample consisted of peripheral blood or thyroid tissue (not recorded which). In DNA form, the CDR3 reads TGTGCCAGCAGCGCTCCTAGCGGTAACACCATATATTTT. Protein: CASSAPSGNTIYF.